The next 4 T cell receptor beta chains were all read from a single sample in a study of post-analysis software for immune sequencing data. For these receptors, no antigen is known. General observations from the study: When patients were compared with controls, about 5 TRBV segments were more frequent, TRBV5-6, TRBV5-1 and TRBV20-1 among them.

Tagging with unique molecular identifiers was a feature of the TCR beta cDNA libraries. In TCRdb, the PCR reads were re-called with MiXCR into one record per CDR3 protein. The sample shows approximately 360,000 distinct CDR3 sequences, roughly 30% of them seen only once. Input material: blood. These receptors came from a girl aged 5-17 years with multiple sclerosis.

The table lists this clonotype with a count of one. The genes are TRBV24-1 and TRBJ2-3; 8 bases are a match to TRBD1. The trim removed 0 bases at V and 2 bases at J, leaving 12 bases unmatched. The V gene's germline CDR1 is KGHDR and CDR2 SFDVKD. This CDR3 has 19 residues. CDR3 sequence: CATSDLGRRATGVTDTQYF. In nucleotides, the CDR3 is TGTGCCACCAGTGATTTGGGGCGTAGGGCGACAGGGGTCACAGATACGCAGTATTTT.

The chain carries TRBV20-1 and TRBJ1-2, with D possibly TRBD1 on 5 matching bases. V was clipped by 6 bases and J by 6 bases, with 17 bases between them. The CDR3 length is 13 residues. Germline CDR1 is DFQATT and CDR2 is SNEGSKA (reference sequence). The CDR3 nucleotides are TGCAGTGCCCGGAGGGGTAATGCCCATGGCTACACCTTC. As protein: CSARRGNAHGYTF.

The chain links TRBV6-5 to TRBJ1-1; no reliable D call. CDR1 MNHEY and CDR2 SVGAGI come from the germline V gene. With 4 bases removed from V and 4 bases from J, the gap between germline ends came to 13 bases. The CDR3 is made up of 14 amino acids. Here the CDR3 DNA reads TGTGCCAGCAGTTGGTCCGGCGGTCGCACTGAAGCTTTCTTT. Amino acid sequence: CASSWSGGRTEAFF.

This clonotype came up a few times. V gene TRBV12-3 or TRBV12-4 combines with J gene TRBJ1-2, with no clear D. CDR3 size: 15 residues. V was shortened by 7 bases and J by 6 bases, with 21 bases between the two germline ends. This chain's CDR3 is CASTLAGGRGHGYTF. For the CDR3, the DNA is TGTGCCAGCACCCTGGCTGGCGGACGCGGGCATGGCTACACCTTC.